The rows below give T cell receptor beta chains drawn from one sample of a study of T cells in localized non-small cell lung cancer. Clones were sequenced by immunoSEQ multiplex PCR, and TCRdb holds only the in-frame ones, with some missing. The table includes around 35,000 clones, roughly 89% detected once. The input for sequencing was peripheral blood, taken before any cancer treatment. The receptors here all came from a woman aged 35 to 70 with stage I lung adenocarcinoma. The CDR3 runs from the conserved cysteine through the conserved F or W. The D gene is left open where the match is weak. Size is stated for part of the rows, as once, few or many counts, or as a class when the clone is expanded.

CDR3	DNA	V	size	D	J
CASSSPGQMTGELFF	TGTGCCAGCAGCTCTCCGGGACAGATGACCGGGGAGCTGTTTTTT	TRBV5-4	once	TRBD1	TRBJ2-2
CASSLGLGRNQPQHF	TGTGCCAGCAGTTTGGGCCTAGGTCGCAATCAGCCCCAGCATTTT	TRBV27	-	-	TRBJ1-5
CASKRASDTGELFF	TGTGCCAGCAAAAGGGCTAGCGACACCGGGGAGCTGTTTTTT	TRBV6-1	-	-	TRBJ2-2
CASSAGRNTEAFF	TGTGCCAGCAGTGCTGGCCGGAACACTGAAGCTTTCTTT	TRBV6-1	-	-	TRBJ1-1
CAISEGARYGTEAFF	TGTGCCATCAGTGAGGGGGCCAGATATGGGACTGAAGCTTTCTTT	TRBV10-3	-	-	TRBJ1-1
CASSSSVLEQYF	TGTGCCAGCAGCTCCTCAGTTCTGGAGCAGTACTTC	TRBV7-2	once	-	TRBJ2-7
CASSAGGAGEETQYF	TGTGCCAGCAGCGCAGGGGGCGCTGGCGAAGAGACCCAGTACTTC	TRBV5-4	-	TRBD1	TRBJ2-5
CASSFSGGRHGTDTQYF	TGTGCCAGCAGCTTCTCTGGGGGCAGGCATGGCACAGATACGCAGTATTTT	TRBV7-8	once	-	TRBJ2-3
CASSLQRGGTTDTQYF	TGTGCCAGCAGCTTACAGCGGGGGGGCACCACAGATACGCAGTATTTT	TRBV7-9	-	TRBD2	TRBJ2-3
CASGSRVSGNTIYF	TGTGCCAGCGGGTCCCGGGTCTCTGGAAACACCATATATTTT	TRBV9	-	-	TRBJ1-3
CASQSEQSSYEQYF	TGTGCCAGCCAGTCGGAGCAGAGCTCCTACGAGCAGTACTTC	TRBV2	-	-	TRBJ2-7
CASSKGGITDTQYF	TGTGCCAGCAGCAAGGGGGGGATTACAGATACGCAGTATTTT	TRBV11-3	-	-	TRBJ2-3
CASSVTSGGPTYEQYF	TGTGCCAGCAGCGTAACCAGCGGGGGGCCCACCTACGAGCAGTACTTC	TRBV9	-	TRBD2	TRBJ2-7
CASSVGVYSGNTIYF	TGTGCCAGCAGCGTAGGGGTATACTCTGGAAACACCATATATTTT	TRBV9	-	-	TRBJ1-3
CASSLYAGASYDGYTF	TGTGCCAGCAGTTTATACGCCGGTGCCTCGTATGATGGCTACACCTTC	TRBV28	-	-	TRBJ1-2
CASSRYGLAGRNGDTQYF	TGTGCCAGCAGCCGGTATGGGCTAGCGGGGCGGAACGGGGATACGCAGTATTTT	TRBV7-2	-	TRBD2	TRBJ2-3
CSVERGQDTQYF	TGCAGCGTTGAACGGGGGCAAGATACGCAGTATTTT	TRBV29-1	once	-	TRBJ2-3
CASLTSGGARQFF	TGTGCCAGCCTTACTAGCGGGGGGGCTCGGCAGTTCTTC	TRBV6-1	-	TRBD2	TRBJ2-1
CASSLLAGGYNEQFF	TGTGCCAGCAGCCTACTAGCGGGGGGATACAATGAGCAGTTCTTC	TRBV7-3	-	TRBD2	TRBJ2-1
CASSTGTGWSDTGELFF	TGTGCCAGTAGTACCGGGACAGGGTGGTCCGACACCGGGGAGCTGTTTTTT	TRBV19	-	TRBD1	TRBJ2-2
CATSRSPTGSNEKLFF	TGTGCCACCAGCAGATCCCCGACAGGGTCAAATGAAAAACTGTTTTTT	TRBV15	once	TRBD1	TRBJ1-4
CASTTGGGNQPQHF	TGTGCCAGCACCACAGGGGGCGGGAATCAGCCCCAGCATTTT	TRBV28	-	TRBD1	TRBJ1-5
CASNTEPTMRGTNEKLFF	TGTGCCAGCAATACCGAGCCAACTATGCGGGGGACGAATGAAAAACTGTTTTTT	TRBV5-6	few	-	TRBJ1-4
CAWQGAGVYYGYTF	TGTGCCTGGCAGGGTGCGGGGGTATACTATGGCTACACCTTC	TRBV30	-	-	TRBJ1-2
CATSRDYQVMAEAFF	TGTGCCACCAGCAGAGATTATCAGGTGATGGCTGAAGCTTTCTTT	TRBV15	once	-	TRBJ1-1
CASSSAETTQETQYF	TGCGCCAGCAGCTCTGCGGAAACCACTCAAGAGACCCAGTACTTC	TRBV5-1	-	-	TRBJ2-5